Reported below is one T cell receptor (beta chain). Clones were sequenced by immunoSEQ multiplex PCR, and TCRdb holds only the in-frame ones, with some missing. Here the sample spans around 250,000 clones, about 82% being singletons. This sample is drawn from a study of blood T cell repertoires in COVID-19. Study-wide background: Spain, Italy and the United States supplied samples that represented acute and convalescent COVID-19. In each case, the material was cDNA or gDNA derived from T cells, B-cell-depleted T cells, or PBMCs.

Participant reports of clinical history set cohort assignment. The specimen was PBMCs or T cells enriched from blood (not recorded which). This TCR was sampled from a woman aged 45-65 years who had recovered from COVID-19.

The CDR3 protein is CASSAEQGMWNEQFF. The CDR3, as DNA: TGTGCCAGCAGCGCCGAACAGGGAATGTGGAATGAGCAGTTCTTC. The chain employs TRBV9 and TRBJ2-1, with D possibly being TRBD1 (6 bases). The germline V gene encodes CDR1 SGDLS and CDR2 YYNGEE. This CDR3 comprises 15 residues. V lost 3 bases, J lost 7 bases, and 17 bases lay in between.